These T cell receptor beta chains were read from a single sample in a study of shared clonotypes between healthy human individuals. Method: immunoSEQ multiplex PCR; TCRdb's copy keeps in-frame clones and lacks some. The sample consists of more than 450,000 clones, 79% of them appearing once. Sequencing used PBMCs. Receptors originate from a woman in her thirties or forties in good health. Some clones in this sample may be carry-over from other donors' samples. Each CDR3 is given with its conserved first and last residue. The D gene is left open where the match is weak. Only some rows state a clone size, as once, few, many or a class for expanded clones.

v_call	d_call	j_call	clone_size	cdr3_aa	cdr3_nt
TRBV28	.	TRBJ2-7	.	CASTHRERAYEQYF	TGTGCCAGTACCCACCGGGAACGAGCCTACGAGCAGTACTTC
TRBV7-9	TRBD2	TRBJ2-3	.	CASSPRASGYGDTQYF	TGTGCCAGCAGCCCTCGGGCTAGCGGATACGGCGATACGCAGTATTTT
TRBV19	TRBD2	TRBJ2-7	.	CASSSVLAGGEQYF	TGTGCCAGTAGTAGTGTCCTAGCGGGAGGCGAGCAGTACTTC
TRBV11-2	TRBD2	TRBJ2-7	.	CASSRTSGSGSEQYF	TGTGCCAGCAGCCGGACTAGCGGGTCTGGATCGGAGCAGTACTTC
TRBV4-3	TRBD1	TRBJ1-4	once	CASSQVVKRWGQDNEKLFF	TGCGCCAGCAGCCAAGTCGTTAAGAGGTGGGGACAGGATAATGAAAAACTGTTTTTT
TRBV7-8	TRBD1	TRBJ1-2	.	CASSLDRGSHGYTF	TGTGCCAGCAGCTTAGACAGGGGTTCTCATGGCTACACCTTC
TRBV9	TRBD1	TRBJ2-3	.	CASSMWTGPDTQYF	TGTGCCAGCAGCATGTGGACAGGGCCAGATACGCAGTATTTT
TRBV5-1	TRBD2	TRBJ2-5	.	CASSGGTVQETQYF	TGCGCCAGCTCGGGGGGGACCGTTCAAGAGACCCAGTACTTC
TRBV11-2	.	TRBJ2-4	.	CASSLFENIQYF	TGTGCCAGCAGCTTATTTGAAAACATTCAGTACTTC
TRBV5-4	.	TRBJ2-3	.	CASSLGVWAKGGTQYF	TGTGCCAGCAGCTTGGGGGTCTGGGCCAAGGGGGGTACGCAGTATTTT
TRBV9	TRBD1	TRBJ2-1	.	CASSVGGPWGQGWNEQFF	TGTGCCAGCAGCGTAGGTGGGCCCTGGGGACAGGGATGGAATGAGCAGTTCTTC
TRBV5-4	.	TRBJ1-1	once	CASSVLTAMNTEAFF	TGTGCCAGCAGCGTCCTGACGGCGATGAACACTGAAGCTTTCTTT
TRBV6-1	.	TRBJ1-5	few	CASTDSLNQPQHF	TGTGCCAGCACGGACAGCCTCAATCAGCCCCAGCATTTT
TRBV28	.	TRBJ1-4	.	CASSRAGGEGEKLFF	TGTGCCAGCAGCAGAGCTGGGGGGGAGGGCGAAAAACTGTTTTTT
TRBV28	.	TRBJ2-2	.	CASSLSDRAGELFF	TGTGCCAGCAGTCTCTCGGACCGGGCCGGGGAGCTGTTTTTT
TRBV27	.	TRBJ2-1	.	CASRTPGGSYNEQFF	TGTGCCAGCCGCACCCCGGGTGGGTCCTACAATGAGCAGTTCTTC
TRBV9	TRBD1	TRBJ2-5	.	CASSARTGSYQETQYF	TGTGCCAGCAGCGCACGGACAGGCTCGTACCAAGAGACCCAGTACTTC
TRBV15	.	TRBJ2-5	once	CATSLRVQETQYF	TGTGCCACCAGCCTCAGGGTTCAAGAGACCCAGTACTTC
TRBV9	TRBD1	TRBJ2-2	.	CASSSRQGWGELFF	TGTGCCAGCAGCAGTCGACAGGGCTGGGGGGAGCTGTTTTTT
TRBV6-1	.	TRBJ2-3	.	CASKLSLTDTQYF	TGTGCCAGCAAGCTGTCCCTCACAGATACGCAGTATTTT
TRBV19	TRBD2	TRBJ2-2	once	CASSILGLEGTGELFF	TGTGCCAGTAGTATCCTCGGACTAGAGGGCACCGGGGAGCTGTTTTTT
TRBV11-3	TRBD2	TRBJ2-1	.	CASSLLAGGNNEQFF	TGTGCCAGCAGCCTCCTAGCGGGAGGGAACAATGAGCAGTTCTTC
TRBV5-1	.	TRBJ2-1	once	CASSWTTSSYNEQFF	TGCGCCAGCAGCTGGACAACGAGCTCCTACAATGAGCAGTTCTTC
TRBV19	TRBD1	TRBJ2-2	few	CASQPRDRYTGELFF	TGTGCCAGTCAACCCCGGGACAGGTACACCGGGGAGCTGTTTTTT
TRBV30	.	TRBJ2-7	.	CAWTRRAPGEQYF	TGTGCCTGGACCCGGAGGGCCCCAGGCGAGCAGTACTTC
TRBV28	.	TRBJ2-3	.	CASSGPSTDTQYF	TGTGCCAGCTCGGGACCTAGCACAGATACGCAGTATTTT
TRBV30	.	TRBJ1-3	.	CAWITRSRSGNTIYF	TGTGCCTGGATAACGAGATCGCGATCTGGAAACACCATATATTTT
TRBV4-1	.	TRBJ2-7	many	CASSPGAAYEQYF	TGCGCCAGCAGTCCCGGGGCAGCCTACGAGCAGTACTTC
TRBV7-9	.	TRBJ2-7	.	CASSLVWNEQYF	TGTGCCAGCAGCTTAGTCTGGAACGAGCAGTACTTC
TRBV2	.	TRBJ2-2	.	CASSVKGQGLGGELFF	TGTGCCAGCAGTGTCAAGGGACAAGGTCTGGGCGGGGAGCTGTTTTTT
TRBV5-1	TRBD1	TRBJ1-4	many	CASSKDRVGAATNEKLFF	TGCGCCAGCAGCAAGGACAGGGTTGGAGCCGCAACTAATGAAAAACTGTTTTTT
TRBV5-1	TRBD1	TRBJ2-5	.	CASSRDRGQETQYF	TGCGCCAGCAGTCGGGACAGGGGGCAAGAGACCCAGTACTTC
TRBV4-1	.	TRBJ1-1	few	CASSGPLLGTEAFF	TGCGCCAGCAGCGGGCCCCTTCTGGGCACTGAAGCTTTCTTT